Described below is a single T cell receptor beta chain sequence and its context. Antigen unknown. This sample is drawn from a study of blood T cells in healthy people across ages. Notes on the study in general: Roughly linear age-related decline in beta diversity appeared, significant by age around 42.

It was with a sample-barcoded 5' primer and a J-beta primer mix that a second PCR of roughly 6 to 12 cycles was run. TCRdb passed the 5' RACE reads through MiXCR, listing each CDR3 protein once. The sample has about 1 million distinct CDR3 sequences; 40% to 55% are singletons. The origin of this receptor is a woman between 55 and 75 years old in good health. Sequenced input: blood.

The CDR3 is CSAKDPRAGGSNEQFF. DNA of the CDR3: TGCAGTGCTAAAGACCCTCGGGCGGGAGGCAGCAATGAGCAGTTCTTC. The rearrangement uses TRBV20-1 and TRBJ2-1; 8 bases match TRBD2. The CDR3 has 16 residues. V lost 4 bases, J lost 6 bases, and 14 bases stayed unmatched. Germline V lookup: CDR1 DFQATT, CDR2 SNEGSKA (reference sequence).